This T cell receptor beta chain was retrieved from a study of shared clonotypes between healthy human individuals. V gave up 4 bases and J gave up 6 bases, with 12 bases separating them. The CDR3 is made up of 13 amino acids. The germline CDR1 and CDR2 sequences are MNHEY and SVGAGI. Data came from immunoSEQ multiplex PCR; TCRdb stores just in-frame clones and leaves some out. The sample records 600,000 to 750,000 clones, less than 95% being singletons. This receptor was obtained from a man between 18 and 29 years old in good health. Some clones in this sample may be carry-over from other donors' samples. The specimen sequenced was memory CD8+ T cells from PBMCs. Regarding subset: CD45RO+ cells pooled with CCR7-negative TemRA cells. The chain employs TRBV6-5 and TRBJ1-2; D not certain. The CDR3 bases are TGTGCCAGCAGTTGGTCTCTCGTGGATGGCTACACCTTC. The encoded protein is CASSWSLVDGYTF.